The present entry profiles one TCR beta chain with its context. Antigen unknown. Deep level was the assay's run setting. Repertoires were generated with immunoSEQ multiplex PCR, while TCRdb's copy carries only in-frame clones and drops some. The table has fewer than 3 million clones, roughly 90% seen once. In the CD4+ fraction, cells were divided into CD45RA+ naive and CD45RA-negative memory subsets. Germline V gene lookup returns CDR1 SEHNR and CDR2 FQNEAQ (reference sequence). The CDR3 contains 13 residues. The V end lost 6 bases, the J end lost 3 bases, and 11 bases lay between the germline ends. These data originate in a study of shared clonotypes between healthy human individuals. Whole-study findings and limits: The represented genetic and exposure-history diversity was limited by the small number of donors.

This sequence originates from a man younger than 35 in good health. Some clones in this sample may be carry-over from other donors' samples. Sample: naive CD4+ T cells from PBMCs. Subset defined: CD45RA+ positively selected. The genes are TRBV7-9 and TRBJ2-5, with a possible D match to TRBD2 (5 bases). CDR3 sequence (DNA): TGTGCCAGCAGGGGATCGGGAAAAGAGACCCAGTACTTC. Its protein product is CASRGSGKETQYF.